The 32 T cell receptor beta chains in this list originate from one sample, sequenced in a study of T cell responses to AZD1222 COVID-19 vaccine. TCRdb keeps only in-frame clones here, not all; method: immunoSEQ multiplex PCR. The sample lists 150,000 to 200,000 clones, 91% occurring once. The sequencing here drew on peripheral blood, taken on day 0 of AZD1222 vaccination. The receptors come from an adult in good health.

This clone was recorded once. This rearrangement joins TRBV19 to TRBJ2-7, with 8 positions matching TRBD1. There are 15 residues in the CDR3. Trimming cost V 3 bases and J 0 bases; bases outside gene matches: 4. Per germline, CDR1 LNHDA and CDR2 SQIVND (reference sequence). Here the CDR3 DNA reads TGTGCCAGTAGTATTACAGGGGGTAACTCCTACGAGCAGTACTTC. Protein sequence: CASSITGGNSYEQYF.

The chain joins TRBV18 to TRBJ2-7; 7 bases map to TRBD1. CDR3 length equals 15 residues. J lost 7 bases, V lost 4 bases, and 13 bases had no gene match. Germline V gene lookup returns CDR1 KGHSH and CDR2 LQKENI. DNA of the CDR3: TGTGCCAGCTCACAGCGACAGGGAGAAATATGGGAGCAGTACTTC. Translated, it gives CASSQRQGEIWEQYF.

This rearrangement joins TRBV7-6 to TRBJ2-2, with 8 bases identical to TRBD2. The CDR3 runs to 15 residues. The germline CDR1 and CDR2 sequences are SGHVS and FNYEAQ. The ends lost 1 base at V and 4 bases at J; junction bases unmatched: 2. The CDR3 region is CASSLVGTSTGELFF. DNA of the CDR3: TGTGCCAGCAGCTTAGTGGGGACTAGCACCGGGGAGCTGTTTTTT.

The chain employs TRBV7-3 and TRBJ2-3, with D tentatively TRBD2 (6 bases). Germline V CDR1 and CDR2: SGHTA, FQGTGA. V dropped 5 bases and J dropped 0 bases, with 9 bases sitting between them. The length of the CDR3 is 14 residues. The CDR3 is CASSRSGSTDTQYF. The DNA of the CDR3 is TGTGCCAGCAGCCGTAGCGGTAGCACAGATACGCAGTATTTT.

The chain links TRBV7-3 to TRBJ2-1; TRBD2 matches at 10 bases. The ends lost 5 bases at V and 7 bases at J; junction bases unmatched: 11. CDR1 is SGHTA, CDR2 FQGTGA, per germline. This CDR3 has 16 amino acids. The CDR3 loop reads CASSPWISGRRNEQFF. DNA of the CDR3: TGTGCCAGCAGCCCGTGGATTAGCGGGAGGAGGAATGAGCAGTTCTTC.

The chain is built from TRBV2 and TRBJ1-5; D remains unclear. CDR1 is SNHLY and CDR2 is FYNNEI in the germline V gene. V was pared by 7 bases and J by 6 bases, with 16 bases between. The CDR3 runs 14 residues. The CDR3 coding sequence is TGTGCCAGCACGGAGGGAGCAACTAGTCAGCCCCAGCATTTT. The encoded protein is CASTEGATSQPQHF.

The chain carries TRBV3-1 (or the pseudogene TRBV3-2) and TRBJ2-7; D tentatively reads TRBD1 or TRBD2 (5 bases each). The CDR3 totals 14 residues. Germline loops: CDR1 LGHDT, CDR2 YNNKEL (reference sequence). V lost 2 bases, J lost 6 bases, and 14 bases lay in between. Here the CDR3 reads CASSQTGTHGEQYF. DNA for the CDR3: TGTGCCAGCAGCCAAACCGGGACCCATGGCGAGCAGTACTTC.

The gene calls are TRBV6-5 and TRBJ2-3; 10 bases line up with TRBD2. The CDR3 totals 15 residues. Germline CDR1 and CDR2: MNHEY and SVGAGI. The trim removed 6 bases at V and 2 bases at J, leaving 5 bases unmatched. In nucleotides, the CDR3 is TGTGCCAGCAGCACGGGACTAGCGCTCACAGATACGCAGTATTTT. Its protein is CASSTGLALTDTQYF.

The rearrangement links TRBV19 to TRBJ2-7; 8 bases are a match to TRBD2. The CDR3 has 14 amino acids. The V segment lost 7 bases and the J segment 7 bases; nucleotides outside the gene matches: 12. The germline V gene has CDR1 LNHDA and CDR2 SQIVND (reference sequence). CDR3 bases: TGTGCCAGTACCTCCGGGGGGGGAGTAAGAGAGCAGTACTTC. This encodes CASTSGGGVREQYF.

V and J are TRBV19 and TRBJ2-3; maybe TRBD2 (6 bases). V was cut by 7 bases and J by 7 bases, with 18 bases left in between. The length of the CDR3 is 14 residues. Germline assignment: CDR1 LNHDA and CDR2 SQIVND (reference sequence). CDR3 region: CASTPGAGRNTQYF. DNA of the CDR3: TGTGCCAGTACCCCGGGCGCAGGGAGGAATACGCAGTATTTT.

This clone occurred a few times. The chain couples TRBV7-8 to TRBJ2-7, with 13 bases aligning to TRBD2. The CDR3 runs to 16 residues. J was trimmed by 2 bases and V by 4 bases; bases with no gene match: 5. From germline, CDR1 is SGHVS and CDR2 FQNEAQ. In DNA, the CDR3 is TGTGCCAGCAGCTCCGGGACTAGCGGGAAAGCCTACGAGCAGTACTTC. This encodes CASSSGTSGKAYEQYF.

The chain is built from TRBV7-2 and TRBJ1-3; D perhaps matches TRBD1 (6 bases). V was trimmed by 2 bases and J by 3 bases, leaving 11 bases between them. From germline, CDR1 is SGHTA and CDR2 FQGNSA. The length of the CDR3 is 15 residues. In DNA, the CDR3 is TGTGCCAGCAGCTTACTACAACAGGGTGGAAACACCATATATTTT. Translated: CASSLLQQGGNTIYF.

The chain links TRBV4-2 to TRBJ2-2; 7 bases are a match to TRBD1. The CDR3 consists of 14 residues. V shed 4 bases, J shed 3 bases, and the junction held 2 bases outside the gene matches. The germline gives CDR1 LGHNA, CDR2 YNFKEQ. The CDR3 sequence: CASSLTGDTGELFF. The CDR3 DNA reads as TGTGCCAGCAGCCTAACAGGGGACACCGGGGAGCTGTTTTTT.

V is TRBV5-1 and J is TRBJ1-4, with D possibly matching TRBD1 (5 bases). The CDR3 runs 14 residues. V lost 4 bases to trimming and J lost 8 bases, with 15 bases between them. Germline CDR1 SGHRS, CDR2 YFSETQ. CDR3 sequence (DNA): TGCGCCAGCAGCCCCGGGGCTGGCGTGGAAAAACTGTTTTTT. Translated, it gives CASSPGAGVEKLFF.

The chain uses TRBV21-1 and TRBJ2-1; TRBD2, as called in the table, went unchecked against the DNA. TRBV21-1 is designated a pseudogene. The CDR3 consists of 16 residues. The CDR3 here is CASSEGTPPDYNEQFF. The DNA for the CDR3 is TGTGCCAGCAGTGAGGGAACTCCACCCGACTACAATGAGCAGTTCTTC.

This chain uses TRBV19 with TRBJ2-4; TRBD2 agrees at 8 bases. This CDR3 comprises 15 residues. Germline V lookup: CDR1 LNHDA, CDR2 SQIVND (reference sequence). The J segment lost 6 bases and the V segment lost 1 base, leaving 5 bases of the junction unmatched. The CDR3 bases are TGTGCCAGTAGTATAGCCCCGACTAGCGTAAACATTCAGTACTTC. As protein: CASSIAPTSVNIQYF. The whole variable domain, filled in from reference TRBV19 and TRBJ2-4, reads DGGITQSPKYLFRKEGQNVTLSCEQNLNHDAMYWYRQDPGQGLRLIYYSQIVNDFQKGDIAEGYSVSREKKESFPLTVTSAQKNPTAFYLCASSIAPTSVNIQYFGAGTRLSVL.

This chain uses TRBV7-9 with TRBJ1-3; 10 bases fit TRBD1. V lost 5 bases to trimming and J lost 4 bases; unmatched junction nucleotides: 11. CDR1 is SEHNR, CDR2 FQNEAQ, per germline (reference sequence). The CDR3 spans 17 residues. The CDR3 is CASSLRGGQGSGNTIYF. CDR3 DNA sequence: TGTGCCAGCAGCCTAAGAGGGGGACAGGGGTCCGGAAACACCATATATTTT.

The chain links TRBV6-5 to TRBJ1-5; D unresolved. The CDR3 loop spans 15 amino acids. V gave up 8 bases and J gave up 3 bases, with 17 bases separating them. Germline V gene sequence: CDR1 MNHEY, CDR2 SVGAGI. The CDR3 bases are TGTGCCAGCTCTGCGGGCATTTTAAACAATCAGCCCCAGCATTTT. This translates into CASSAGILNNQPQHF.

The chain links TRBV6-5 to TRBJ2-1; D ambiguous. This CDR3 contains 14 residues. Trimming removed 8 bases at V and 2 bases at J, with 13 bases between. Germline CDR1 is MNHEY and CDR2 is SVGAGI. The CDR3, as DNA: TGTGCCAGCCTCCGAGTTCTTCCCTACAATGAGCAGTTCTTC. Translated, it gives CASLRVLPYNEQFF.

The rearrangement links TRBV13 to TRBJ2-1; 8 nucleotides match TRBD1. Per the germline V gene, CDR1 is PRHDT and CDR2 is FYEKMQ (reference sequence). J lost 1 base, V lost 5 bases, and 7 bases had no gene match. The CDR3 runs to 16 residues. The CDR3 DNA sequence: TGTGCCAGCAGCAGAGGGACAGGCAAATCCTACAATGAGCAGTTCTTC. It encodes CASSRGTGKSYNEQFF. The full variable domain, in which reference TRBV13 and TRBJ2-1 provide the parts outside the CDR3, is AAGVIQSPRHLIKEKRETATLKCYPIPRHDTVYWYQQGPGQDPQFLISFYEKMQSDKGSIPDRFSAQQFSDYHSELNMSSLELGDSALYFCASSRGTGKSYNEQFFGPGTRLTVL.

CDR3 bases: TGTGCCAGCAGCCCTCCCGCCAGGTCGGGCACCGGGGAGCTGTTTTTT. It translates to CASSPPARSGTGELFF. This chain uses TRBV11-3 with TRBJ2-2; D is undetermined. CDR3 length: 16 residues. The germline V and J ends were trimmed by 5 bases and 4 bases, with 17 bases remaining between them. In germline, CDR1 is SGHNT, CDR2 YENEEA.

The J gene is TRBJ2-1, the V gene TRBV5-4; 7 bases are shared with TRBD1. CDR1 and CDR2 from the germline V gene are SGHNT and YYREEE (reference sequence). The CDR3 totals 17 residues. V lost 5 bases and J lost 5; bases outside the gene matches: 16. CDR3: CASRVGVTGKPHNEQFF. CDR3 in DNA: TGTGCCAGCAGAGTCGGAGTGACAGGGAAACCGCACAATGAGCAGTTCTTC.

The chain couples TRBV2 to TRBJ1-6, with D unresolved. V lost 0 bases and J lost 10, with 16 bases in between. Germline assignment: CDR1 SNHLY and CDR2 FYNNEI. The CDR3 consists of 16 residues. CDR3: CASSEALPGLGSPLHF. The CDR3 region has the DNA TGTGCCAGCAGTGAAGCGCTTCCAGGATTAGGATCACCCCTCCACTTT.

V and J are TRBV12-3 or TRBV12-4 and TRBJ1-2; no firm D call. With 5 bases removed from V and 6 bases from J, the gap between germline ends came to 10 bases. CDR3 size: 12 residues. The CDR3: CASSLGSDGYTF. The CDR3 DNA is TGTGCCAGCAGTCTGGGGTCGGATGGCTACACCTTC.

J is TRBJ1-2 and V is TRBV18, with D unresolved. V was shortened by 2 bases and J by 0 bases, with 16 bases between the two germline ends. The CDR3 runs 17 residues. Germline assignment: CDR1 KGHSH and CDR2 LQKENI. The CDR3, as DNA: TGTGCCAGCTCACCAGCCCGTTTGAAAACCACTAACTATGGCTACACCTTC. It translates to CASSPARLKTTNYGYTF.

The chain recombines TRBV11-2 with TRBJ2-2; D possibly matches TRBD1 or TRBD2 (6 bases each). The germline V and J ends were trimmed by 4 bases and 4 bases, with 13 bases remaining between them. Looked up from germline, CDR1 is SGHAT and CDR2 is FQNNGV. CDR3 length: 15 residues. The DNA for the CDR3 is TGTGCCAGCAGCTCCGCGGGACACGCCACCGGGGAGCTGTTTTTT. Translation: CASSSAGHATGELFF.

The chain is built from TRBV6-5 and TRBJ2-2; D gene unclear. Germline V CDR1 and CDR2: MNHEY, SVGAGI. V was cut by 8 bases and J by 2 bases, with 3 bases left in between. This CDR3 contains 11 residues. The CDR3 spells CASANTGELFF. CDR3 bases: TGTGCCAGCGCTAACACCGGGGAGCTGTTTTTT.

The chain couples TRBV2 to TRBJ2-1, with D perhaps matching TRBD1 or TRBD2 (5 bases each). Trimming cost V 3 bases and J 8 bases, with 17 bases left between them. The CDR3 runs 15 residues. Looked up from germline, CDR1 is SNHLY and CDR2 is FYNNEI. The chain's CDR3 is CASSDQGEVGHEQFF. The CDR3 DNA is TGTGCCAGCAGTGACCAGGGTGAAGTGGGACATGAGCAGTTCTTC.

The chain employs TRBV5-1 and TRBJ2-3; 10 positions agree with TRBD2. In germline, CDR1 is SGHRS, CDR2 YFSETQ. V gave up 0 bases and J gave up 5 bases; unmatched junction bases: 0. This CDR3 region has 14 residues. CDR3 protein: CASSLGLAGDTQYF. The CDR3 region has the DNA TGCGCCAGCAGCTTGGGACTAGCGGGAGATACGCAGTATTTT.

The chain uses TRBV3-1 (or the pseudogene TRBV3-2) and TRBJ1-1; TRBD1 is a possible D gene (6 bases). CDR1 is LGHDT, CDR2 YNNKEL, per germline (reference sequence). V lost 3 bases to trimming and J lost 0 bases, with 8 bases between them. CDR3 length equals 14 residues. Written as DNA, the CDR3 is TGTGCCAGCAGCCAGGGGGCCATGAACACTGAAGCTTTCTTT. Translating gives CASSQGAMNTEAFF.

This clone has just a few counts. V usage is TRBV4-3 and J usage is TRBJ2-7; the match to TRBD2 covers 10 bases. The CDR3 is 16 amino acids. CDR1 LGHNA and CDR2 YSLEER come from the germline V gene. V trimming: 4 bases; J trimming: 0 bases; junction bases outside the gene matches: 6. The CDR3 DNA sequence: TGCGCCAGCAGCCCCGGACTAGCGGATTCCTCCTACGAGCAGTACTTC. Translating it yields CASSPGLADSSYEQYF.

The V gene is TRBV10-3, the J gene TRBJ2-7; TRBD2 matches at 9 bases. CDR3 size: 15 residues. V shed 7 bases and J 4 bases; nucleotides not matched to a gene: 11. Germline values: CDR1 ENHRY, CDR2 SYGVKD. In DNA, the CDR3 is TGTGCCATCAATGATAGCGAGCGGGAGGATTACGAGCAGTACTTC. Protein product: CAINDSEREDYEQYF.